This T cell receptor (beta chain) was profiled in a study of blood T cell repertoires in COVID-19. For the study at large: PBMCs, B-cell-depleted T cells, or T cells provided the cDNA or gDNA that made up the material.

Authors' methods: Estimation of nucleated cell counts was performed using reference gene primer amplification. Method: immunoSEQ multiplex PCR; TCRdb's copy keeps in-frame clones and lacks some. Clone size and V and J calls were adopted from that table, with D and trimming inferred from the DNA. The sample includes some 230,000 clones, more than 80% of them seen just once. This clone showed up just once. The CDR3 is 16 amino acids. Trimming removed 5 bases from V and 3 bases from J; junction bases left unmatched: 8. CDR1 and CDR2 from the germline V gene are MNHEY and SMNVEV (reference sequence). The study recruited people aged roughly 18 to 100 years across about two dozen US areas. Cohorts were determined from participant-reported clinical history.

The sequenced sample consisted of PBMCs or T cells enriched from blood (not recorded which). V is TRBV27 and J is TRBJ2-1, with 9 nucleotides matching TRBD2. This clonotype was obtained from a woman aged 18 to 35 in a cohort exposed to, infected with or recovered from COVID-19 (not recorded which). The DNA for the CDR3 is TGTGCCAGCAGTCCGACGCTAGCGGGAATCTACAATGAGCAGTTCTTC. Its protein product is CASSPTLAGIYNEQFF.